The TCR beta chain under discussion was sequenced for a study of early stage breast cancer tumors. About the research overall: Invasive lobular carcinomas made up about 35% of the 12 ER+/PR+/HER2- tumors.

Germline V lookup: CDR1 MDHEN, CDR2 SYDVKM. CDR3 length equals 11 residues. Between the trimmed V and J ends, which lost 9 bases and 1 base, there was a span of 6 bases. Each sample had two DNA replicates, 0.45 to 0.65 ug blood or about 1.5 ug tissue. The assay was immunoSEQ multiplex PCR, and TCRdb's table has in-frame clones only and misses some. The sample lists fewer than 80,000 clones, approximately 84% occurring once. This clone came up a few times. The chain links TRBV28 to TRBJ1-1; D gene ambiguous. Sequenced sample: blood. This TCR was recovered from a person aged 40 to 49 with breast cancer. DNA for the CDR3: TGTGCCAGTACGTCGAACACTGAAGCTTTCTTT. Encoded protein: CASTSNTEAFF.